This TCR beta chain was found in a study of cytomegalovirus exposure and HLA in healthy donors. The length of the CDR3 is 14 residues. The germline V and J ends were trimmed by 2 bases and 8 bases, with 12 bases remaining between them. Germline V gene lookup returns CDR1 MNHEY and CDR2 SVGAGI. Primers: 60 Vbeta forward and 13 Jbeta reverse. Produced via immunoSEQ multiplex PCR; TCRdb's table is partial and in-frame only. The table records about 150,000 clones, 70% to 85% of them present only once. Though nominally healthy at sampling, donors likely had unrecorded immune exposures. The rearrangement links TRBV6-5 to TRBJ1-4; D is possibly TRBD1 (5 bases). This TCR came from a man aged 18 to 29 in good health and CMV-seronegative. Input material: PBMCs. The CDR3 coding sequence is TGTGCCAGCAGTTACGTCGGGGGACGGGAAAAACTGTTTTTT. It yields the protein CASSYVGGREKLFF.